The 6 T cell receptor beta chains presented below share a single source sample, sequenced in a study of cytomegalovirus exposure and HLA in healthy donors. Method: immunoSEQ multiplex PCR; TCRdb's copy keeps in-frame clones and lacks some. The table has 100,000 to 150,000 clones, approximately 88% seen once. Sequenced sample: PBMCs. These receptors were collected from a man aged 18-30 years in good health and CMV-seronegative.

The chain has TRBV28 and TRBJ1-5; D not certain. Germline V CDR1 and CDR2: MDHEN, SYDVKM. The germline V and J ends were trimmed by 3 bases and 0 bases, with 3 bases remaining between them. The CDR3 totals 13 residues. The CDR3 spells CASSFYSNQPQHF. The CDR3 nucleotides are TGTGCCAGCAGTTTCTATAGCAATCAGCCCCAGCATTTT.

The chain carries TRBV7-2 and TRBJ1-1; D unresolved. The CDR3 runs 14 residues. The germline CDR1 and CDR2 sequences are SGHTA and FQGNSA. V was shortened by 4 bases and J by 0 bases, with 9 bases between the two germline ends. The CDR3 protein is CASSYGLLNTEAFF. CDR3 sequence (DNA): TGTGCCAGCAGCTACGGACTCCTGAACACTGAAGCTTTCTTT.

This chain uses TRBV7-7 with TRBJ2-2; 8 bases agree with TRBD1. V dropped 7 bases and J dropped 3; count of bases not matched to a gene: 7. The length of the CDR3 is 15 residues. The germline V gene has CDR1 SSHAT and CDR2 FNYEAQ (reference sequence). CDR3 bases: TGTGCCAGCACCCCCCTGACAGGGGACACCGGGGAGCTGTTTTTT. Protein: CASTPLTGDTGELFF. The full variable domain, in which reference TRBV7-7 and TRBJ2-2 provide the parts outside the CDR3, is GAGVSQSPRYKVTKRGQDVTLRCDPISSHATLYWYQQALGQGPEFLTYFNYEAQPDKSGLPSDRFSAERPEGSISTLTIQRTEQRDSAMYRCASTPLTGDTGELFFGEGSRLTVL.

The chain joins TRBV6-4 to TRBJ2-6, with no clear D. The CDR3 covers 15 residues. V was trimmed by 6 bases and J by 1 base, leaving 10 bases between them. Per germline, CDR1 MRHNA and CDR2 SNTAGT. The CDR3 DNA reads TGTGCCAGCAGCCAGGAACATTCTGGGGCCAACGTCCTGACTTTC. Its translation: CASSQEHSGANVLTF.

V is TRBV29-1 and J is TRBJ2-3; 11 bases are a match to TRBD1. Germline CDR1 is SQVTM and CDR2 is ANQGSEA. CDR3 length equals 16 residues. Trimming at V came to 4 bases and at J to 1 base, leaving 7 bases not matched to a gene. CDR3 DNA sequence: TGCAGCGTTGCGGACAGGGGGCGAAGCGGCACAGATACGCAGTATTTT. The encoded protein is CSVADRGRSGTDTQYF.

This chain uses TRBV28 with TRBJ1-1; D is unresolved. The CDR3 spans 13 residues. Germline V gene lookup returns CDR1 MDHEN and CDR2 SYDVKM. The V end was cut by 7 bases, the J end by 9 bases, with 18 bases between. This CDR3 is CASTPSRREKAFF. Here the CDR3 DNA reads TGTGCCAGCACCCCCTCGCGTAGGGAGAAAGCTTTCTTT.